The 26 T cell receptor beta chains below were found in one sample sequenced in a study of cytomegalovirus exposure and HLA in healthy donors. It was with 60 Vbeta and 13 Jbeta primers that the PCR ran. TCRdb keeps only in-frame clones here, not all; method: immunoSEQ multiplex PCR. The table includes 150,000 to 200,000 clones, around 74% detected once. Sequencing used PBMCs. These TCRs come from a woman under 40 in good health and CMV-seronegative.

The rearrangement links TRBV18 to TRBJ1-5; TRBD1 matches 11 bases. Looked up from germline, CDR1 is KGHSH and CDR2 is LQKENI. This CDR3 has 17 residues. V was clipped by 1 base and J by 3 bases; unmatched bases: 5. The DNA of the CDR3 is TGTGCCAGCTCACCACGGACAGGGGGCTCCGACAATCAGCCCCAGCATTTT. Translating it yields CASSPRTGGSDNQPQHF.

This rearrangement joins TRBV28 to TRBJ2-7; D is perhaps TRBD1 (5 bases). The V gene lost 2 bases and the J gene lost 3 bases, with 14 bases spanning the gap. This CDR3 region has 15 residues. CDR1 and CDR2 (germline): MDHEN, SYDVKM. The CDR3 reads CASSLPGGAYYEQYF. CDR3 sequence (DNA): TGTGCCAGCAGTTTACCCGGTGGGGCGTACTACGAGCAGTACTTC. The entire variable domain, with the rest obtained from reference TRBV28 and TRBJ2-7, is as follows: DVKVTQSSRYLVKRTGEKVFLECVQDMDHENMFWYRQDPGLGLRLIYFSYDVKMKEKGDIPEGYSVSREKKERFSLILESASTNQTSMYLCASSLPGGAYYEQYFGPGTRLTVT.

The CDR3, as DNA: TGTGCCAGCAGCCGAGGGTGGACAGGTTCGAGCTCCTATAATTCACCCCTCCACTTT. Its translation is CASSRGWTGSSSYNSPLHF. The chain couples TRBV5-5 to TRBJ1-6; TRBD1 matches 7 bases. The CDR3 totals 19 residues. Germline trimming cut 4 bases from V and 0 bases from J; bases unmatched to any gene: 13. Per the germline V gene, CDR1 is SGHKS and CDR2 is YYEKEE (reference sequence).

The chain joins TRBV9 to TRBJ2-3, with TRBD2 matching 7 bases. Trimming cost V 2 bases and J 2 bases; bases outside gene matches: 8. The CDR3 is made up of 16 amino acids. Germline CDR1 and CDR2: SGDLS and YYNGEE. CDR3: CASSVGVGGTTDTQYF. CDR3 nucleotides: TGTGCCAGCAGCGTCGGGGTGGGGGGGACCACAGATACGCAGTATTTT.

CDR3: CASSPGLARDEQYF. DNA of the CDR3: TGCGCCAGCAGCCCGGGACTAGCTAGGGACGAGCAGTACTTC. V and J are TRBV5-1 and TRBJ2-7; 9 bases map to TRBD2. The V and J ends lost 4 bases and 5 bases, in that order; junction bases with no gene match: 7. There are 14 residues in the CDR3. In germline, CDR1 is SGHRS, CDR2 YFSETQ. The full variable domain, completed using reference TRBV5-1 and TRBJ2-7, is KAGVTQTPRYLIKTRGQQVTLSCSPISGHRSVSWYQQTPGQGLQFLFEYFSETQRNKGNFPGRFSGRQFSNSRSEMNVSTLELGDSALYLCASSPGLARDEQYFGPGTRLTVT.

In its sample, this clone was seen once. V gene TRBV6-6 combines with J gene TRBJ1-5; tentatively, D is TRBD1 (6 bases). Germline CDR1 reads MNHNY; CDR2 reads SVGAGI (reference sequence). V was trimmed by 6 bases and J by 0 bases, leaving 15 bases between them. CDR3 length: 16 amino acids. CDR3 DNA: TGTGCCAGCAGCGGCGACAGGTATTTTAGCAATCAGCCCCAGCATTTT. This codes for CASSGDRYFSNQPQHF.

This clone was detected only once. This chain links TRBV7-8 with TRBJ2-1, with D possibly being TRBD2 (6 bases). The CDR3 length is 17 residues. CDR1 SGHVS and CDR2 FQNEAQ come from the germline V gene. V was cut by 3 bases and J by 2 bases, with 17 bases left in between. Here the CDR3 reads CASSLSWEAGPYNEQFF. CDR3 in DNA: TGTGCCAGCAGCTTGTCTTGGGAGGCGGGGCCCTACAATGAGCAGTTCTTC.

Only a few counts were recorded for this clone. This chain connects TRBV7-9 to TRBJ2-7; a weak D match, TRBD1 (5 bases). V lost 2 bases to trimming and J lost 4 bases, with 15 bases between them. Looked up from germline, CDR1 is SEHNR and CDR2 is FQNEAQ (reference sequence). The CDR3 is 15 residues long. Here the CDR3 DNA reads TGTGCCAGCAGCTTACGGTCGACAGACCCGTACGAGCAGTACTTC. It translates to CASSLRSTDPYEQYF.

The chain couples TRBV7-2 to TRBJ2-3, with 8 bases matching TRBD1. CDR1 is SGHTA, CDR2 FQGNSA, per germline. V lost 0 bases to trimming and J lost 2 bases; unmatched junction nucleotides: 4. The CDR3 totals 16 residues. The CDR3, as DNA: TGTGCCAGCAGCTTAGCGGCGCAGGGGGCCACAGATACGCAGTATTTT. Its protein product is CASSLAAQGATDTQYF.

The chain employs TRBV7-8 and TRBJ1-6, with D perhaps TRBD1 (5 bases). The CDR3 loop spans 15 amino acids. Looked up from germline, CDR1 is SGHVS and CDR2 is FQNEAQ. The V gene lost 6 bases and the J gene lost 7 bases, with 16 bases spanning the gap. CDR3 DNA sequence: TGTGCCAGCAGTCCTCAGGGTTCTGCGAATTCACCCCTCCACTTT. Residues: CASSPQGSANSPLHF.

V usage is TRBV5-1 and J usage is TRBJ2-5; maybe TRBD1 (6 bases). Germline loops: CDR1 SGHRS, CDR2 YFSETQ. V was clipped by 3 bases and J by 4 bases, with 13 bases between them. The CDR3 has 14 amino acids. CDR3 DNA sequence: TGCGCCAGCAGCTGGACAGAGCCAAGAGAGACCCAGTACTTC. Protein product: CASSWTEPRETQYF.

This clone appeared once. The chain couples TRBV11-3 to TRBJ2-5; no reliable D call. With 0 bases removed from V and 2 bases from J, the gap between germline ends came to 7 bases. CDR3 length equals 14 residues. Germline CDR1 is SGHNT and CDR2 is YENEEA. The CDR3 region has the DNA TGTGCCAGCAGCTTAGACAGGTCACAAGAGACCCAGTACTTC. This translates into CASSLDRSQETQYF.

CDR3 region: CASSLYGVTEQYF. CDR3 bases: TGTGCCAGCAGCTTATACGGGGTTACCGAGCAGTACTTC. V is TRBV7-3 and J is TRBJ2-7; a possible D gene is TRBD2 (5 bases). Deletions cut 2 bases from V and 6 bases from J, with 11 bases between. The CDR3 is made up of 13 amino acids. CDR1 is SGHTA and CDR2 is FQGTGA in the germline V gene.

The V call is TRBV2, the J call TRBJ1-3, with 9 bases fitting TRBD1. The CDR3 is made up of 18 amino acids. Germline lookup yields CDR1 SNHLY and CDR2 FYNNEI. V shed 3 bases and J 0 bases; nucleotides not matched to a gene: 9. The CDR3 DNA reads as TGTGCCAGCAGTGAGGACAGGGGACCTCTCAGCTCTGGAAACACCATATATTTT. Its translation is CASSEDRGPLSSGNTIYF.

Only a few counts were recorded for this clone. J is TRBJ1-5 and V is TRBV6-5; 9 nucleotides agree with TRBD1. There are 15 residues in the CDR3. Germline V gene data show CDR1 as MNHEY and CDR2 as SVGAGI. V lost 6 bases, J lost 4 bases, and 7 bases stayed unmatched. The CDR3 region is CASRSRTGVNQPQHF. The CDR3 DNA sequence: TGTGCCAGCAGAAGCCGGACAGGGGTGAATCAGCCCCAGCATTTT.

V usage is TRBV30 and J usage is TRBJ1-6; the D gene is possibly TRBD1 (6 bases). This CDR3 contains 15 residues. Per the germline V gene, CDR1 is GTSNPN and CDR2 is SVGIG (reference sequence). V was shortened by 3 bases and J by 1 base, with 10 bases between the two germline ends. The CDR3 DNA reads TGTGCCTGGAGAGGCAGGGGATCCTATAATTCACCCCTCCACTTT. Translation gives CAWRGRGSYNSPLHF.

This clone has more than one count but fewer than ten. The J gene is TRBJ2-5, the V gene TRBV2, with 9 positions matching TRBD1. Germline values: CDR1 SNHLY, CDR2 FYNNEI. The trim removed 4 bases at V and 4 bases at J, leaving 4 bases unmatched. The CDR3 contains 14 residues. The DNA for the CDR3 is TGTGCCAGCAGTGTAGGACAGGGGCTAGAGACCCAGTACTTC. This sequence encodes CASSVGQGLETQYF. Together with reference TRBV2 and TRBJ2-5, the CDR3 gives the full variable domain: EPEVTQTPSHQVTQMGQEVILRCVPISNHLYFYWYRQILGQKVEFLVSFYNNEISEKSEIFDDQFSVERPDGSNFTLKIRSTKLEDSAMYFCASSVGQGLETQYFGPGTRLLVL.

This chain joins TRBV6-6 and TRBJ2-7, with a tentative D call TRBD1 (5 bases). The CDR3 consists of 13 residues. V lost 2 bases to trimming and J lost 6 bases, with 11 bases between them. Germline values: CDR1 MNHNY, CDR2 SVGAGI (reference sequence). Written as DNA, the CDR3 is TGTGCCAGCAGTTACCCCCGACAGTCCGAGCAGTACTTC. This sequence encodes CASSYPRQSEQYF.

CDR3 residues: CASSLILLDNLRSNQPQHF. CDR3 bases: TGTGCCAGCAGTCTTATCCTACTAGACAACCTTAGGAGCAATCAGCCCCAGCATTTT. The chain employs TRBV28 and TRBJ1-5; D unclear. The CDR3 is 19 amino acids. V was clipped by 5 bases and J by 1 base, with 24 bases between them. Germline V gene data show CDR1 as MDHEN and CDR2 as SYDVKM.

The rearrangement uses TRBV5-5 and TRBJ1-5; D may be TRBD1 (6 bases). V was pared by 5 bases and J by 2 bases, with 17 bases between. Germline lookup yields CDR1 SGHKS and CDR2 YYEKEE (reference sequence). The CDR3 spans 16 residues. Here the CDR3 reads CASSPGWAGGNQPQHF. The CDR3 coding sequence is TGTGCCAGCAGTCCAGGCTGGGCAGGGGGCAATCAGCCCCAGCATTTT.

This chain connects TRBV5-1 to TRBJ2-1, with 8 bases matching TRBD1. With V trimmed by 0 bases and J by 8 bases, 4 bases remained unmatched. Looked up from germline, CDR1 is SGHRS and CDR2 is YFSETQ. The CDR3 has 14 amino acids. This CDR3 reads CASSLEGQGDEQFF. CDR3 coding DNA: TGCGCCAGCAGCTTGGAAGGACAGGGTGATGAGCAGTTCTTC.

J is TRBJ1-2 and V is TRBV29-1; 7 nucleotides agree with TRBD1. Trimming cost V 7 bases and J 4 bases; bases outside gene matches: 6. Germline assignment: CDR1 SQVTM and CDR2 ANQGSEA. The CDR3 has 12 amino acids. CDR3 coding DNA: TGCAGCGCACAGGGGACCGGCTATGGCTACACCTTC. Residues: CSAQGTGYGYTF.

This chain uses TRBV9 with TRBJ2-1; 7 bases line up with TRBD1. Germline CDR1 SGDLS, CDR2 YYNGEE. The V gene end was trimmed by 5 bases and the J gene end by 7 bases; junction bases not matched to a gene: 6. The CDR3 has 13 amino acids. The CDR3 loop reads CASSPDRRNEQFF. DNA of the CDR3: TGTGCCAGCAGTCCGGACAGGAGGAATGAGCAGTTCTTC.

V is TRBV30 and J is TRBJ2-7; tentatively, D is TRBD1 (5 bases). Germline values: CDR1 GTSNPN, CDR2 SVGIG (reference sequence). This CDR3 is 11 amino acids long. Trimming took off 8 bases at V and 2 bases at J, with 10 bases between the two ends. The CDR3 here is CATGSTYEQYF. CDR3 DNA sequence: TGTGCCACAGGTTCGACCTACGAGCAGTACTTC.

The chain recombines TRBV6-1 with TRBJ1-2; D is ambiguous. Trimming left V 7 bases short and J 4 bases short, with 13 bases between. Germline CDR1 reads MNHNS; CDR2 reads SASEGT. The length of the CDR3 is 13 residues. The CDR3 DNA sequence: TGTGCCAGCAATCCGGTCTTTGGCTATGGCTACACCTTC. Amino acids: CASNPVFGYGYTF.

This clone was seen only a few times. The V gene is TRBV7-9, the J gene TRBJ2-1; no firm D call. This CDR3 region has 14 residues. Germline loops: CDR1 SEHNR, CDR2 FQNEAQ (reference sequence). V lost 1 base to trimming and J lost 0 bases, with 4 bases between them. The CDR3 DNA reads as TGTGCCAGCAGCTTAGACAACTCCTACAATGAGCAGTTCTTC. Protein sequence: CASSLDNSYNEQFF.